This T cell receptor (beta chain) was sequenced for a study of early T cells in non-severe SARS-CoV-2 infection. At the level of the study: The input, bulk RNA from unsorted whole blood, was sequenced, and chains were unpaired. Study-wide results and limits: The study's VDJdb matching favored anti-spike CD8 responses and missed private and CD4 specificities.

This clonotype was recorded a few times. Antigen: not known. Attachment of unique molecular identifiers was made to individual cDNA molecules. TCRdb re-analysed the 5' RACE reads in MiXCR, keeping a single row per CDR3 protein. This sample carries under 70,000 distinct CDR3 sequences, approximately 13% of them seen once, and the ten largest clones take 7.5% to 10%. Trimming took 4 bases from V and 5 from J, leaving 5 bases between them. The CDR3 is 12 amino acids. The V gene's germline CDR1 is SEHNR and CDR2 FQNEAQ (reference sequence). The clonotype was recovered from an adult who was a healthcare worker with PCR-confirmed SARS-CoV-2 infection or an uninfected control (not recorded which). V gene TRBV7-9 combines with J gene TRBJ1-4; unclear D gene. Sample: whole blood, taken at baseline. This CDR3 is CASSSPNEKLFF. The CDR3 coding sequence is TGTGCCAGCAGCTCCCCCAATGAAAAACTGTTTTTT. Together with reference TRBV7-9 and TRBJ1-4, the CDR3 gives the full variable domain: DTGVSQNPRHKITKRGQNVTFRCDPISEHNRLYWYRQTLGQGPEFLTYFQNEAQLEKSRLLSDRFSAERPKGSFSTLEIQRTEQGDSAMYLCASSSPNEKLFFGSGTQLSVL.